One and the same sample provided the 13 T cell receptor beta chains below, sequenced in a study of cytomegalovirus exposure and HLA in healthy donors. Measured with immunoSEQ multiplex PCR; TCRdb has only the in-frame clones, and not every one. The sample includes about 310,000 clones, approximately 91% of them seen just once. The sample consisted of PBMCs. These receptors were obtained from a man under 40 in good health and CMV-seronegative.

The rearrangement uses TRBV4-3 and TRBJ1-2, with 7 positions matching TRBD1. V was pared by 3 bases and J by 8 bases, with 18 bases of the junction left unmatched. The length of the CDR3 is 17 residues. Germline values: CDR1 LGHNA, CDR2 YSLEER. This CDR3 is CASSQGVTGLRVPGYTF. The CDR3 DNA is TGCGCCAGCAGCCAGGGGGTGACAGGGCTTCGGGTTCCGGGCTACACCTTC.

CDR3 residues: CASRDPGGYNTEAFF. In DNA form, the CDR3 reads TGTGCCAGCAGGGACCCCGGGGGATATAACACTGAAGCTTTCTTT. The V gene is TRBV11-2, the J gene TRBJ1-1, with D tentatively TRBD1 (5 bases). Germline CDR1 and CDR2: SGHAT and FQNNGV. With 6 bases removed from V and 2 bases from J, the gap between germline ends came to 16 bases. The CDR3 runs to 15 residues.

The chain has TRBV2 and TRBJ2-3; the match to TRBD2 covers 10 bases. CDR1 and CDR2 (germline): SNHLY, FYNNEI. The CDR3 has 18 residues. V was pared by 7 bases and J by 2 bases, with 15 bases of the junction left unmatched. CDR3: CASILVPGLAPDTDTQYF. The CDR3 DNA reads TGTGCCAGCATCCTCGTCCCGGGACTAGCGCCGGACACAGATACGCAGTATTTT.

This sequence joins TRBV7-2 and TRBJ1-3; D is perhaps TRBD1 (6 bases). The length of the CDR3 is 15 residues. From germline, CDR1 is SGHTA and CDR2 FQGNSA. V was cut by 5 bases and J by 1 base, with 12 bases left in between. Written as DNA, the CDR3 is TGTGCCAGCAGCATACAGGGATGGTCTGGAAACACCATATATTTT. This sequence encodes CASSIQGWSGNTIYF.

V and J are TRBV30 and TRBJ1-2; 8 nucleotides line up with TRBD1. The CDR3 totals 13 residues. In germline, CDR1 is GTSNPN, CDR2 SVGIG (reference sequence). Trimming removed 4 bases from V and 6 bases from J; junction bases left unmatched: 7. The CDR3 loop is CAWTETGENGYTF. CDR3 sequence (DNA): TGTGCCTGGACAGAGACAGGGGAAAATGGCTACACCTTC.

On this clone: Different DNA sequences within this sample yield the same CDR3. The chain uses TRBV4-3 and TRBJ2-7, with 13 bases matching TRBD2. V was clipped by 0 bases and J by 3 bases; unmatched bases: 17. Germline loops: CDR1 LGHNA, CDR2 YSLEER. The CDR3 has 21 amino acids. In nucleotides, the CDR3 is TGCGCCAGCAGCCAAGATATTATCCGGTCTACTAGCGGGGGGGTTAACTACGAGCAGTACTTC. It is translated as CASSQDIIRSTSGGVNYEQYF.

This chain connects TRBV5-1 to TRBJ1-4, with a tentative D call TRBD1 (5 bases). V lost 3 bases, J lost 3 bases, and 12 bases lay in between. This CDR3 has 15 residues. CDR1 SGHRS and CDR2 YFSETQ come from the germline V gene. CDR3 protein: CASSSTTVSNEKLFF. For the CDR3, the DNA is TGCGCCAGCAGCTCAACGACAGTTTCTAATGAAAAACTGTTTTTT.

The V gene is TRBV6-5, the J gene TRBJ1-2; D ambiguous. The germline V and J ends were trimmed by 5 bases and 5 bases, with 9 bases remaining between them. From germline, CDR1 is MNHEY and CDR2 SVGAGI. This CDR3 comprises 12 residues. The CDR3 spells CASSKLGYGYTF. The DNA of the CDR3 is TGTGCCAGCAGTAAACTCGGTTATGGCTACACCTTC.

This chain joins TRBV6-1 and TRBJ1-2, with TRBD1 matching over 7 bases. Per the germline V gene, CDR1 is MNHNS and CDR2 is SASEGT. The CDR3 sequence is 15 residues long. Trimming took 6 bases from V and 9 from J; bases not matched to a gene: 16. DNA for the CDR3: TGTGCCAGCAGAGATGTACCCGGGACAGAGAGACGCTACACCTTC. This gives the protein CASRDVPGTERRYTF.

The genes are TRBV13 and TRBJ2-7; 8 bases map to TRBD2. This CDR3 spans 17 amino acids. V gave up 5 bases and J gave up 3 bases; unmatched junction bases: 15. Germline CDR1 reads PRHDT; CDR2 reads FYEKMQ (reference sequence). CDR3 sequence (DNA): TGTGCCAGCAGCCCTAAAAGGGGCGGGGGGAACCTCTACGAGCAGTACTTC. Its translation is CASSPKRGGGNLYEQYF.

This rearrangement joins TRBV7-6 to TRBJ2-2; TRBD2 matches at 9 bases. From germline, CDR1 is SGHVS and CDR2 FNYEAQ. V dropped 5 bases and J dropped 3; count of bases not matched to a gene: 7. The CDR3 is 16 amino acids. CDR3 protein: CASSPLPSGDTGELFF. In DNA, the CDR3 is TGTGCCAGCAGCCCCCTTCCTAGCGGGGACACCGGGGAGCTGTTTTTT.

The rearrangement joins TRBV27 to TRBJ2-1, with a tentative D call TRBD2 (6 bases). The CDR3 consists of 13 residues. V dropped 5 bases and J dropped 7 bases, with 12 bases sitting between them. The germline CDR1 and CDR2 sequences are MNHEY and SMNVEV (reference sequence). The CDR3 loop reads CASSTTSLNEQFF. The CDR3 nucleotides read TGTGCCAGCAGTACGACTAGTCTGAATGAGCAGTTCTTC.

This clone was picked up a small number of times. V and J are TRBV6-6 and TRBJ1-2, with D perhaps matching TRBD1 (6 bases). Looked up from germline, CDR1 is MNHNY and CDR2 is SVGAGI (reference sequence). V gave up 2 bases and J gave up 6 bases, with 13 bases separating them. The CDR3 extends over 14 amino acids. CDR3 coding DNA: TGTGCCAGCAGTTACCTACAGGGAGCCGATGGCTACACCTTC. Translation gives CASSYLQGADGYTF.